Below, 6 T cell receptor beta chains from the same sample are listed, as sequenced in a study of T cells in localized non-small cell lung cancer. TCRdb's table, derived via immunoSEQ multiplex PCR, lists solely in-frame clones and lacks some. The table has approximately 29,000 clones, around 81% seen once. This specimen was peripheral blood mononuclear cells, taken before any cancer treatment. These receptors originate from a man between 40 and 75 years old with stage III lung adenocarcinoma.

J is TRBJ1-1 and V is TRBV7-8; the D gene is possibly TRBD1 (5 bases). The V end was cut by 8 bases, the J end by 3 bases, with 16 bases between. This CDR3 is 14 amino acids long. Germline V gene data show CDR1 as SGHVS and CDR2 as FQNEAQ. The CDR3 sequence: CASVFRRGDTEAFF. Written as DNA, the CDR3 is TGTGCCAGCGTATTCAGGCGAGGGGACACTGAAGCTTTCTTT.

The genes are TRBV25-1 and TRBJ1-2; maybe TRBD1 (6 bases). The germline V gene has CDR1 MGHDK and CDR2 SYGVNS. The CDR3 totals 14 residues. The V end lost 4 bases, the J end lost 8 bases, and 17 bases lay between the germline ends. The CDR3 region has the DNA TGTGCCAGCAGTGCCGATAGGGGGGCAGGGGGCTACACCTTC. Its protein product is CASSADRGAGGYTF.

In the case of this clone: At the DNA level, this CDR3 is encoded by other sequences in the same sample as well. The rearrangement joins TRBV7-9 to TRBJ2-3; D is ambiguous. Germline loops: CDR1 SEHNR, CDR2 FQNEAQ (reference sequence). The CDR3 is 12 residues long. Trimming took off 1 base at V and 6 bases at J, with 5 bases between the two ends. DNA of the CDR3: TGTGCCAGCAGCTTAGATGGCGATACGCAGTATTTT. Translation gives CASSLDGDTQYF.

The V gene is TRBV1, the J gene TRBJ2-5; the D call of TRBD2 is as the table states it, not checked on the DNA. TRBV1 is a pseudogene. CDR3 length: 15 residues. CDR3 region: CTSSQDRGLRKTQYF. In nucleotides, the CDR3 is TGCACCAGCAGCCAAGATCGGGGATTAAGGAAGACCCAGTACTTC.

This chain connects TRBV18 to TRBJ2-7, with TRBD2 as a possible D gene (6 bases). Trimming shortened V by 5 bases and J by 2 bases, and 13 bases separated the two germline ends. CDR3 length equals 14 residues. The germline CDR1 and CDR2 sequences are KGHSH and LQKENI. The CDR3 loop is CASSMSGSPYEQYF. CDR3 sequence (DNA): TGTGCCAGCTCAATGAGCGGGTCCCCCTACGAGCAGTACTTC.

This clone was counted only a few times. The J gene is TRBJ1-5, the V gene TRBV6-6, with no clear D. Trimming took off 6 bases at V and 2 bases at J, with 5 bases between the two ends. This CDR3 has 12 residues. Germline CDR1 reads MNHNY; CDR2 reads SVGAGI (reference sequence). The CDR3 bases are TGTGCCAGCAGCTATGGCAATCAGCCCCAGCATTTT. Translation gives CASSYGNQPQHF.